This T cell receptor beta chain was observed in a study of blood T cell repertoires in COVID-19. Study as a whole: The United States, Italy and Spain supplied acute and convalescent COVID-19 samples. The cDNA or gDNA used as material had been derived from T cells, B-cell-depleted T cells, or PBMCs.

Germline CDR1 MNHEY, CDR2 SVGAGI. The junction had 11 bases not matched to a gene; V was cut back by 6 bases and J by 6 bases. The CDR3 sequence is 15 residues long. Only one count was recorded for this clone. Under the authors' procedure: Amplification of reference gene primers provided the estimated nucleated cell counts. The method was immunoSEQ multiplex PCR; TCRdb's version includes in-frame clones alone and lacks a portion of them. V and J calls and clone size are given by that table; D and trimming were obtained from the DNA. The table includes some 80,000 clones, around 90% detected once. The chain recombines TRBV6-5 with TRBJ2-7; 10 nucleotides agree with TRBD1. The sequence was obtained from a human donor in a cohort sampled during active COVID-19. The source material was peripheral blood. The CDR3 loop is CASRGYGQGVGEQYF. For the CDR3, the DNA is TGTGCCAGCAGGGGTTATGGACAGGGGGTCGGCGAGCAGTACTTC.